This passage covers 31 T cell receptor beta chains from one sample sequenced in a study of post-analysis software for immune sequencing data. Antigens for these TCRs are unknown. Unique molecular identifiers featured in each of the TCR beta cDNA libraries. Using its own MiXCR run on the PCR reads, TCRdb lists one record per CDR3 protein. Among 380,000 or so distinct CDR3 sequences listed, about a third were seen once. The study, taken as a whole, reports: The study found TRBV5-6, TRBV5-1 and TRBV20-1 among several TRBV segments more frequent in patients than controls.

Sequencing input: blood. The origin of the receptors is a girl aged 5-17 years with multiple sclerosis.

The CDR3 DNA is TGCAGTGCTAGACCCCTATGGGCCCGGGACGGACAAGAGACCCAGTACTTC. Translation gives CSARPLWARDGQETQYF. V usage is TRBV20-1 and J usage is TRBJ2-5, with D perhaps TRBD1 or TRBD2 (5 bases each). The CDR3 covers 17 residues. V lost 2 bases to trimming and J lost 2 bases, with 21 bases between them. Germline lookup yields CDR1 DFQATT and CDR2 SNEGSKA (reference sequence).

The chain uses TRBV7-3 and TRBJ2-2, with D unclear. The CDR3 sequence is 13 residues long. Germline CDR1 is SGHTA and CDR2 is FQGTGA. V was clipped by 1 base and J by 7 bases, with 7 bases between them. In DNA, the CDR3 is TGTGCCAGCAGCTTAAGATACGACGGGGAGCTGTTTTTT. This encodes CASSLRYDGELFF.

This clonotype was observed a few times. This rearrangement joins TRBV18 to TRBJ2-5, with 12 bases matching TRBD2. TRBJ2-7 matches the DNA end more closely, so the J call is doubtful. There are 16 residues in the CDR3. CDR1 is KGHSH, CDR2 LQKENI, per germline. DNA of the CDR3: TGTGCCAGCTCACCATATACTAGCGGGGGGCTCGACGAGCAGTACTTC. Residues: CASSPYTSGGLDEQYF.

This sequence joins TRBV14 and TRBJ1-1; 9 bases align to TRBD1. The trim removed 0 bases at V and 4 bases at J, leaving 15 bases unmatched. The CDR3 length is 19 residues. Germline CDR1 SGHDN, CDR2 FVKESK. CDR3 DNA: TGTGCCAGCAGCCAAGATTGGGGACAGGGAAGAGAACTGGGCACTGAAGCTTTCTTT. Protein product: CASSQDWGQGRELGTEAFF.

The V gene is TRBV19, the J gene TRBJ1-2; TRBD1 might be the D (5 bases). This CDR3 is 14 amino acids long. CDR1 LNHDA and CDR2 SQIVND come from the germline V gene (reference sequence). Deletions cut 7 bases from V and 3 bases from J, with 15 bases between. CDR3 sequence reads: CASIPAGSDYGYTF. In DNA form, the CDR3 reads TGTGCCAGTATTCCGGCAGGGAGTGACTATGGCTACACCTTC.

Note on this clonotype: Germline and junction disagree at one end, which may indicate a read error. The chain has TRBV4-1 and TRBJ2-7; possibly TRBD2 for D (5 bases). This CDR3 is 14 amino acids long. The germline V gene encodes CDR1 MGHRA and CDR2 YSYEKL. CDR3 region: CTSSQEGSSYEQYF. CDR3 sequence (DNA): TGCACCAGCAGCCAAGAAGGGAGCTCCTACGAGCAGTACTTC.

The gene calls are TRBV24-1 and TRBJ1-2; no definite D call. Germline CDR1 reads KGHDR; CDR2 reads SFDVKD. The CDR3 loop spans 16 amino acids. V gave up 2 bases and J gave up 6 bases, with 18 bases separating them. This chain's CDR3 is CATSDWPKSDGDGYTF. In DNA, the CDR3 is TGTGCCACCAGTGATTGGCCCAAGAGCGACGGGGATGGCTACACCTTC.

This chain connects TRBV5-1 to TRBJ2-5; D is ambiguous. Germline CDR1 and CDR2: SGHRS and YFSETQ. Trimming took off 1 base at V and 1 base at J, with 11 bases between the two ends. CDR3 length: 15 residues. As DNA, the CDR3 is TGCGCCAGCAGCTTGAACCCCAGGAGCCAAGAGACCCAGTACTTC. It specifies CASSLNPRSQETQYF.

This sequence joins TRBV5-5 and TRBJ2-1; 11 bases align to TRBD2. The last part of the DNA fits TRBJ2-7 better; the J call may be wrong. CDR1 and CDR2 (germline): SGHKS, YYEKEE (reference sequence). The CDR3 spans 12 residues. The CDR3 region has the DNA TGTGCTAGGACTAGCGGGTACAATGAGCAGTACTTC. This translates into CARTSGYNEQYF.

This clonotype appeared a single time. The chain links TRBV5-1 to TRBJ1-6; 8 bases line up with TRBD1. The CDR3 sequence is 17 residues long. V shed 4 bases and J 0 bases; nucleotides not matched to a gene: 6. Germline V gene sequence: CDR1 SGHRS, CDR2 YFSETQ. DNA of the CDR3: TGCGCCAGCAGCCGACAGGGGCCCAGCTCCTATAATTCACCCCTCCACTTT. As protein: CASSRQGPSSYNSPLHF.

The CDR3 DNA sequence: TGCGCCAGCAGCTTGGAGTGGGGCAGCCCAGATACGCAGTATTTT. Its protein is CASSLEWGSPDTQYF. This chain joins TRBV5-1 and TRBJ2-3; D perhaps matches TRBD1 (5 bases). The CDR3 has 15 amino acids. Trimming cost V 0 bases and J 4 bases, with 12 bases left between them. Germline V lookup: CDR1 SGHRS, CDR2 YFSETQ.

This clonotype was counted between two and nine times. V and J are TRBV3-1 and TRBJ2-1, with 9 bases fitting TRBD2. There are 17 residues in the CDR3. Trimming removed 1 base from V and 2 bases from J; junction bases left unmatched: 6. CDR1 is LGHDT and CDR2 is YNNKEL in the germline V gene (reference sequence). This CDR3 is CASSQGPASGTYNEQFF. DNA of the CDR3: TGTGCCAGCAGCCAAGGACCCGCTAGCGGGACCTACAATGAGCAGTTCTTC.

V is TRBV7-3 and J is TRBJ2-3; TRBD2 matches 13 bases. Germline V gene data show CDR1 as SGHTA and CDR2 as FQGTGA. CDR3 length: 16 amino acids. Trimming took 5 bases from V and 4 from J; bases not matched to a gene: 6. For the CDR3, the DNA is TGTGCCAGCAGCGAGACTAGCGGGGGGCACCCAGATACGCAGTATTTT. Its protein product is CASSETSGGHPDTQYF.

The chain recombines TRBV28 with TRBJ2-7; the D is unclear. Germline CDR1 MDHEN, CDR2 SYDVKM. Trimming left V 0 bases short and J 4 bases short, with 22 bases between. The CDR3 length is 18 residues. CDR3 nucleotides: TGTGCCAGCAGTTTATGGTTCGCCTCCTCTAGTATGGTTTACGAGCAGTACTTC. Encoded protein: CASSLWFASSSMVYEQYF. Using reference TRBV28 and TRBJ2-7 for the parts outside the CDR3, the full variable domain is DVKVTQSSRYLVKRTGEKVFLECVQDMDHENMFWYRQDPGLGLRLIYFSYDVKMKEKGDIPEGYSVSREKKERFSLILESASTNQTSMYLCASSLWFASSSMVYEQYFGPGTRLTVT.

V usage is TRBV5-1 and J usage is TRBJ2-3; 13 nucleotides agree with TRBD2. The germline V gene has CDR1 SGHRS and CDR2 YFSETQ. V lost 4 bases and J lost 5; bases outside the gene matches: 4. This CDR3 has 15 residues. The CDR3 nucleotides read TGCGCCAGCAGCGCAAGACTAGCGGGGGGAGATACGCAGTATTTT. Encoded protein: CASSARLAGGDTQYF.

This clonotype occurred a few times. J is TRBJ2-3 and V is TRBV10-1, with D unclear. Trimming stripped 0 bases from V and 6 bases from J, with 16 bases between. Germline CDR1 WNHNN, CDR2 SYGVQD (reference sequence). The CDR3 has 16 amino acids. This CDR3 reads CASSESYGFNMDTQYF. The CDR3 nucleotides read TGCGCCAGCAGTGAGTCGTACGGATTTAATATGGATACGCAGTATTTT.

In regard to this clonotype: The CDR3 does not end in the conserved phenylalanine or tryptophan, so this is likely a read error. In nucleotides, the CDR3 is TGTGCCAGCAGTCTACCCCTTGACCGAGCCGGGGAGCAGTACTGC. Its protein is CASSLPLDRAGEQYC. The chain recombines TRBV7-9 with TRBJ2-1; no definite D call. The last part of the DNA fits TRBJ2-7 better; the J call may be wrong. CDR1 and CDR2 from the germline V gene are SEHNR and FQNEAQ (reference sequence). This CDR3 region has 15 residues.

CDR3 region: CASSFQGQKETQYF. The CDR3, as DNA: TGTGCCAGCAGCTTCCAAGGACAAAAAGAGACCCAGTACTTC. The chain recombines TRBV7-8 with TRBJ2-5; tentative D call: TRBD1 (5 bases). Looked up from germline, CDR1 is SGHVS and CDR2 is FQNEAQ. The CDR3 runs to 14 residues. V was shortened by 3 bases and J by 3 bases, with 11 bases between the two germline ends.

The chain employs TRBV20-1 and TRBJ2-1; 12 bases are shared with TRBD2. V lost 1 base and J lost 7; bases outside the gene matches: 8. Germline V gene sequence: CDR1 DFQATT, CDR2 SNEGSKA (reference sequence). This CDR3 has 16 amino acids. As DNA, the CDR3 is TGCAGTGCTAGAGGGCGGACTAGCGGGGTTGGTAATGAGCAGTTCTTC. Its protein product is CSARGRTSGVGNEQFF.

The chain joins TRBV5-1 to TRBJ2-1; the match to TRBD2 covers 9 bases. V lost 3 bases to trimming and J lost 7 bases; unmatched junction nucleotides: 14. The V gene's germline CDR1 is SGHRS and CDR2 YFSETQ. The CDR3 totals 17 residues. The CDR3 region has the DNA TGCGCCAGCAGCTGGACGGCTGGCGGGGGGGCCCCGAATGAGCAGTTCTTC. Translated: CASSWTAGGGAPNEQFF.

This chain uses TRBV6-2 or TRBV6-3 with TRBJ2-2, with 7 bases aligning to TRBD1. There are 15 residues in the CDR3. V lost 2 bases to trimming and J lost 0 bases; unmatched junction nucleotides: 0. CDR1 and CDR2 from the germline V gene are MNHEY and SVGEGT. CDR3: CASSYGTANTGELFF. CDR3 DNA: TGTGCCAGCAGTTACGGGACAGCGAACACCGGGGAGCTGTTTTTT.

This clonotype occurred a few times. The CDR3 is CASTYDSSGANVLTF. The CDR3 nucleotides are TGTGCCAGCACCTACGACAGCTCTGGGGCCAACGTCCTGACTTTC. The V and J genes are TRBV6-5 and TRBJ2-6, with D maybe TRBD1 (5 bases). From germline, CDR1 is MNHEY and CDR2 SVGAGI. Trimming removed 7 bases from V and 0 bases from J, with 10 bases in between. This CDR3 has 15 residues.

This clonotype was detected many times. The chain combines TRBV7-4 with TRBJ1-2, with TRBD1 matching 11 bases. Losses at the gene ends were 5 bases for V and 8 bases for J; bases not matched to a gene: 4. In germline, CDR1 is SGHVT, CDR2 SQSDAQ. The CDR3 runs 13 residues. This CDR3 reads CASSPGQGDGYTF. DNA of the CDR3: TGTGCCAGCAGCCCGGGACAGGGGGACGGCTACACCTTC. Supplemented by reference TRBV7-4 and TRBJ1-2, the full variable domain reads GAGVSQSPRYKVAKRGRDVALRCDSISGHVTLYWYRQTLGQGSEVLTYSQSDAQRDKSGRPSGRFSAERPERSVSTLKIQRTEQGDSAVYLCASSPGQGDGYTFGSGTRLTVV.

J is TRBJ2-3 and V is TRBV5-1; D is unclear. V was clipped by 2 bases and J by 2 bases, with 12 bases between them. This CDR3 region has 15 residues. CDR1 is SGHRS, CDR2 YFSETQ, per germline. This CDR3 reads CASSFSGYHTDTQYF. Written as DNA, the CDR3 is TGCGCCAGCAGCTTTTCGGGCTACCACACAGATACGCAGTATTTT.

This clonotype was counted between two and nine times. This sequence joins TRBV2 and TRBJ2-1; the match to TRBD2 covers 12 bases. Germline V gene data show CDR1 as SNHLY and CDR2 as FYNNEI. This CDR3 is built from 14 residues. Losses at the gene ends were 6 bases for V and 9 bases for J; bases not matched to a gene: 6. The chain's CDR3 is CASRRLAGGTEQFF. CDR3 coding DNA: TGTGCCAGCAGACGGCTAGCGGGGGGGACTGAGCAGTTCTTC.

The V and J genes are TRBV20-1 and TRBJ2-7; 8 bases fit TRBD2. The J call may be wrong; the DNA end is better matched by TRBJ2-5. Germline CDR1 reads DFQATT; CDR2 reads SNEGSKA (reference sequence). The CDR3 contains 14 residues. DNA of the CDR3: TGCAGTGCAACCCCTGGCGGGGGGAAAGAGACCCAGTACTTC. Protein: CSATPGGGKETQYF.

Note on this clonotype: The junction departs from the called germline gene at one end, perhaps through a read error. This chain connects TRBV20-1 to TRBJ1-6; D might be TRBD1 (5 bases). Looked up from germline, CDR1 is DFQATT and CDR2 is SNEGSKA (reference sequence). The CDR3 runs 15 residues. For the CDR3, the DNA is TGCAGTGCTAGAAAAGGCGGGGGGGATAATTCACCCCTCTACTTT. Its protein is CSARKGGGDNSPLYF.

This clonotype was detected many times. This sequence joins TRBV29-1 and TRBJ2-5; D perhaps matches TRBD1 (6 bases). The germline V and J ends were trimmed by 5 bases and 4 bases, with 11 bases remaining between them. This CDR3 comprises 12 residues. Germline values: CDR1 SQVTM, CDR2 ANQGSEA. In DNA form, the CDR3 reads TGCAGCGTTAAGGGGGACGCAGAGACCCAGTACTTC. Its protein product is CSVKGDAETQYF.

This chain links TRBV20-1 with TRBJ2-7; 9 bases map to TRBD1. CDR1 is DFQATT, CDR2 SNEGSKA, per germline (reference sequence). CDR3 length equals 14 residues. The trim removed 6 bases at V and 3 bases at J, leaving 9 bases unmatched. This chain's CDR3 is CSAPQGARGYEQYF. In nucleotides, the CDR3 is TGCAGTGCGCCACAGGGGGCGAGAGGCTACGAGCAGTACTTC.

The gene calls are TRBV7-2 and TRBJ2-4; no clear D. CDR3 length: 14 residues. Trimming removed 5 bases at V and 0 bases at J, with 8 bases between. CDR1 is SGHTA, CDR2 FQGNSA, per germline. CDR3 sequence reads: CASSETVAKNIQYF. The CDR3 nucleotides read TGTGCCAGCAGCGAAACGGTAGCCAAAAACATTCAGTACTTC.

This chain connects TRBV10-3 to TRBJ2-7; 8 nucleotides match TRBD1. Germline V gives CDR1 ENHRY, CDR2 SYGVKD. J was trimmed by 7 bases and V by 8 bases; bases with no gene match: 7. The CDR3 totals 12 residues. CDR3 coding DNA: TGTGCCATCTCAGGGGGCCCACAAGAGCAGTACTTC. Translation: CAISGGPQEQYF.